This entry describes one T cell receptor beta chain. This record comes from a study of shared clonotypes between healthy human individuals. Trimming took 0 bases from V and 13 from J, leaving 19 bases between them. Germline CDR1 is SGDLS and CDR2 is YYNGEE. This CDR3 spans 15 amino acids. Repertoires were generated with immunoSEQ multiplex PCR, while TCRdb's copy carries only in-frame clones and drops some. Of about 980,000 clones detected, 76% appear once; the ten largest clones hold around 1.5%. Source material: memory CD4+ T cells sorted from blood. The subset denotes: CD45RA-negative fraction. The TCR was taken from a man between 18 and 29 years old in good health. This chain uses TRBV9 with TRBJ1-4; D is possibly TRBD1 (5 bases). The CDR3: CASSVEGFGTSGLFF. CDR3 coding DNA: TGTGCCAGCAGCGTAGAAGGTTTTGGGACCTCGGGACTGTTTTTT.